These 22 T cell receptor beta chains originate from one sample sequenced in a study of blood T cell repertoires in COVID-19. Repertoires were generated with immunoSEQ multiplex PCR, while TCRdb's copy carries only in-frame clones and drops some. The table includes 250,000 to 350,000 clones, 90% detected once. Sequenced material: PBMCs or T cells enriched from blood (not recorded which). The receptors come from a man aged 55 to 70 who had recovered from COVID-19.

The V and J genes are TRBV27 and TRBJ1-5, with 12 bases aligning to TRBD1. The length of the CDR3 is 20 residues. Germline V gives CDR1 MNHEY, CDR2 SMNVEV (reference sequence). The V gene end was trimmed by 6 bases and the J gene end by 4 bases; junction bases not matched to a gene: 19. CDR3 nucleotide sequence: TGTGCCAGCAGGGTTGTTGGGACAGGGGGCAGGTTTCGAGAAAATCAGCCCCAGCATTTT. As protein: CASRVVGTGGRFRENQPQHF.

This clone was observed a single time. This chain links TRBV30 with TRBJ1-1; 8 bases agree with TRBD1. The CDR3 is 14 amino acids. V lost 3 bases to trimming and J lost 4 bases; unmatched junction nucleotides: 7. In germline, CDR1 is GTSNPN, CDR2 SVGIG (reference sequence). CDR3 sequence reads: CAWRTGAGSTEAFF. The CDR3 nucleotides read TGTGCCTGGAGGACAGGGGCGGGGTCCACTGAAGCTTTCTTT.

This chain uses TRBV12-3 or TRBV12-4 with TRBJ1-1, with D possibly being TRBD1 (5 bases). V gave up 6 bases and J gave up 2 bases, with 10 bases separating them. The CDR3 is 13 residues long. In nucleotides, the CDR3 is TGTGCCAGCAGCCCGGGGGGAAACACTGAAGCTTTCTTT. Residues: CASSPGGNTEAFF.

This chain joins TRBV5-4 and TRBJ2-1, with 7 positions matching TRBD2. The length of the CDR3 is 17 residues. Per germline, CDR1 SGHNT and CDR2 YYREEE (reference sequence). V was pared by 4 bases and J by 0 bases, with 10 bases of the junction left unmatched. For the CDR3, the DNA is TGTGCCAGCAGCCCTCCTAGAGCGGGGAACTCCTACAATGAGCAGTTCTTC. Its protein product is CASSPPRAGNSYNEQFF.

The gene calls are TRBV6-2 or TRBV6-3 and TRBJ2-1, with 8 bases identical to TRBD2. V shed 0 bases, J shed 7 bases, and the junction held 8 bases outside the gene matches. The V gene's germline CDR1 is MNHEY and CDR2 SVGEGT. The CDR3 runs to 16 residues. The CDR3 coding sequence is TGTGCCAGCAGTTACTCGAGACGCGGGGGGAAGAATGAGCAGTTCTTC. The encoded protein is CASSYSRRGGKNEQFF.

V and J are TRBV5-6 and TRBJ2-3; TRBD2 matches 9 bases. This CDR3 spans 16 amino acids. J was trimmed by 5 bases and V by 0 bases; bases with no gene match: 7. CDR1 is SGHDT and CDR2 is YYEEEE in the germline V gene. The CDR3 protein is CASSLAAAGGRDTQYF. The CDR3 DNA reads as TGTGCCAGCAGCTTGGCCGCCGCGGGGGGGCGAGATACGCAGTATTTT.

This rearrangement joins TRBV27 to TRBJ1-1; D may be TRBD1 (6 bases). The CDR3 contains 14 residues. Germline V gives CDR1 MNHEY, CDR2 SMNVEV (reference sequence). V was trimmed by 0 bases and J by 5 bases, leaving 10 bases between them. The CDR3 region is CASSLSGGGTEAFF. CDR3 bases: TGTGCCAGCAGTTTATCAGGGGGGGGAACTGAAGCTTTCTTT.

This clone was recorded a few times. V usage is TRBV5-1 and J usage is TRBJ1-5; 8 positions agree with TRBD1. This CDR3 has 14 amino acids. With 2 bases clipped from V and 4 bases from J, the junction kept 2 bases outside the gene matches. The V gene's germline CDR1 is SGHRS and CDR2 YFSETQ. The CDR3 reads CASSFGDRNQPQHF. The DNA for the CDR3 is TGCGCCAGCAGCTTCGGGGACAGGAATCAGCCCCAGCATTTT.

The chain carries TRBV25-1 and TRBJ2-2; 9 bases agree with TRBD2. The CDR3 is made up of 18 amino acids. V lost 1 base to trimming and J lost 7 bases; unmatched junction nucleotides: 13. Germline CDR1 reads MGHDK; CDR2 reads SYGVNS. CDR3 sequence reads: CASSESLGGRASDGELFF. The DNA for the CDR3 is TGTGCCAGCAGTGAATCCCTTGGCGGGAGGGCTTCTGACGGGGAGCTGTTTTTT.

The chain has TRBV18 and TRBJ2-3; D possibly corresponds to TRBD1 (5 bases). Trimming pared 3 bases from V and 0 bases from J, leaving 10 bases between. Looked up from germline, CDR1 is KGHSH and CDR2 is LQKENI. This CDR3 comprises 15 residues. CDR3: CASSPTAPSTDTQYF. CDR3 DNA sequence: TGTGCCAGCTCACCGACAGCCCCTAGCACAGATACGCAGTATTTT.

The chain links TRBV7-9 to TRBJ2-7, with D tentatively TRBD1 (6 bases). Germline lookup yields CDR1 SEHNR and CDR2 FQNEAQ (reference sequence). The ends were cut back, 2 bases at V and 2 bases at J, with 10 bases in the middle. There are 14 residues in the CDR3. This CDR3 reads CASSLSTGPYEQYF. As DNA, the CDR3 is TGTGCCAGCAGCTTATCAACAGGGCCCTACGAGCAGTACTTC.

The chain combines TRBV9 with TRBJ2-3; tentative D call: TRBD2 (6 bases). The CDR3 has 15 amino acids. CDR1 is SGDLS and CDR2 is YYNGEE in the germline V gene. Trimming removed 2 bases from V and 9 bases from J, with 19 bases in between. In DNA, the CDR3 is TGTGCCAGCAGCGTGACTAGTTTTCATGTCGAGACGCAGTATTTT. Encoded protein: CASSVTSFHVETQYF.

This clone was seen only a few times. The J gene is TRBJ2-7, the V gene TRBV11-1, with a possible D match to TRBD1 (6 bases). There are 13 residues in the CDR3. Trimming stripped 3 bases from V and 9 bases from J, with 15 bases between. Germline values: CDR1 SGHAT, CDR2 FQDESV (reference sequence). The CDR3 sequence is CASSFKRQVVQYF. DNA for the CDR3: TGTGCCAGCAGCTTTAAACGACAGGTCGTGCAGTACTTC.

The table lists this clone with a count of one. The chain carries TRBV28 and TRBJ2-7; 8 positions match TRBD1. V was pared by 5 bases and J by 7 bases, with 7 bases of the junction left unmatched. The CDR3 spans 13 residues. Germline assignment: CDR1 MDHEN and CDR2 SYDVKM. The CDR3 spells CASSPDRVREQYF. CDR3 bases: TGTGCCAGCAGTCCGGACAGGGTAAGGGAGCAGTACTTC.

There are many counts of this clone. V gene TRBV7-9 combines with J gene TRBJ2-1, with 10 bases that match TRBD2. The CDR3 has 16 residues. With V trimmed by 5 bases and J by 5 bases, 9 bases remained unmatched. Germline assignment: CDR1 SEHNR and CDR2 FQNEAQ (reference sequence). CDR3 protein: CASSQGLAGADNEQFF. The DNA for the CDR3 is TGTGCCAGCAGCCAAGGGCTAGCGGGGGCAGACAATGAGCAGTTCTTC.

This clone was counted a single time. This chain uses TRBV11-2 with TRBJ2-3, with 8 bases lining up with TRBD2. Germline assignment: CDR1 SGHAT and CDR2 FQNNGV. The CDR3 runs to 18 residues. V dropped 5 bases and J dropped 2; count of bases not matched to a gene: 15. The CDR3 reads CASSLTRVTSGNTDTQYF. The CDR3 region has the DNA TGTGCCAGCAGCCTCACCCGGGTAACTAGCGGTAACACAGATACGCAGTATTTT.

CDR3 region: CASSFGGIYEQYF. The DNA for the CDR3 is TGTGCCAGCAGCTTCGGCGGGATCTACGAGCAGTACTTC. The chain combines TRBV7-3 with TRBJ2-7, with a weak D call TRBD2 (6 bases). The CDR3 contains 13 residues. V dropped 3 bases and J dropped 3 bases, with 9 bases sitting between them. Germline assignment: CDR1 SGHTA and CDR2 FQGTGA.

This chain links TRBV12-3 or TRBV12-4 with TRBJ1-2; TRBD1 matches 9 bases. J lost 5 bases, V lost 6 bases, and 4 bases had no gene match. The CDR3 spans 13 residues. The CDR3 sequence is CASRQGAGYGYTF. The CDR3 DNA follows: TGTGCCAGCAGACAGGGGGCAGGATATGGCTACACCTTC.

The V gene is TRBV13, the J gene TRBJ1-1, with a possible D match to TRBD1 (6 bases). The CDR3 is made up of 12 amino acids. CDR1 is PRHDT and CDR2 is FYEKMQ in the germline V gene (reference sequence). V lost 5 bases to trimming and J lost 4 bases, with 8 bases between them. CDR3: CASSTGPTEAFF. CDR3 bases: TGTGCCAGCAGCACAGGGCCCACTGAAGCTTTCTTT.

The chain has TRBV3-1 (or the pseudogene TRBV3-2) and TRBJ1-2; tentatively, D is TRBD1 (5 bases). V was clipped by 4 bases and J by 4 bases, with 22 bases between them. The germline gives CDR1 LGHDT, CDR2 YNNKEL (reference sequence). The CDR3 has 17 residues. The DNA for the CDR3 is TGTGCCAGCAGCCCAGTTTCGGCGGGGCGCTTTGTCTATGGCTACACCTTC. Translation: CASSPVSAGRFVYGYTF.

The chain combines TRBV9 with TRBJ2-1; the match to TRBD2 covers 10 bases. The germline V gene has CDR1 SGDLS and CDR2 YYNGEE. V trimming: 2 bases; J trimming: 4 bases; junction bases outside the gene matches: 15. This CDR3 comprises 19 residues. The CDR3 reads CASSVEGLAYPRQYNEQFF. For the CDR3, the DNA is TGTGCCAGCAGCGTTGAGGGACTAGCGTATCCCAGGCAATACAATGAGCAGTTCTTC. Filled out from reference TRBV9 and TRBJ2-1, the complete variable domain reads DSGVTQTPKHLITATGQRVTLRCSPRSGDLSVYWYQQSLDQGLQFLIQYYNGEERAKGNILERFSAQQFPDLHSELNLSSLELGDSALYFCASSVEGLAYPRQYNEQFFGPGTRLTVL.

The chain carries TRBV7-2 and TRBJ2-1, with D perhaps TRBD2 (5 bases). The CDR3 extends over 13 amino acids. Germline CDR1 reads SGHTA; CDR2 reads FQGNSA. V was clipped by 5 bases and J by 7 bases, with 12 bases between them. DNA for the CDR3: TGTGCCAGCAGCCCCTCTGAGCGGAATGAGCAGTTCTTC. This codes for CASSPSERNEQFF.